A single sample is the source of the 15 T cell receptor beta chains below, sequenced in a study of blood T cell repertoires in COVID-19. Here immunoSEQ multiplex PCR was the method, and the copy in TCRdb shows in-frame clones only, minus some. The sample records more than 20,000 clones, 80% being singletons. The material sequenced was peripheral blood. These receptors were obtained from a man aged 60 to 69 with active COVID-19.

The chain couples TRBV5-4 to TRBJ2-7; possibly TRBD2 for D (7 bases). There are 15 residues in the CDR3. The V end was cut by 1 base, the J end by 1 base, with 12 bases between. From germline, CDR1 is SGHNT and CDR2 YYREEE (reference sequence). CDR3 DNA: TGTGCCAGCAGCTTGAGGGGGAGGGGGTCCTACGAGCAGTACTTC. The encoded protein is CASSLRGRGSYEQYF.

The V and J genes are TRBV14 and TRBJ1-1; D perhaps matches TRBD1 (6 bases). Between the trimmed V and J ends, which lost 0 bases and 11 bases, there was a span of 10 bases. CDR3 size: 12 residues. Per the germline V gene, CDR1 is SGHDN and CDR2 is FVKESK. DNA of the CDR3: TGTGCCAGCAGCCAAGATGGGACATCGGCTTTCTTT. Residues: CASSQDGTSAFF.

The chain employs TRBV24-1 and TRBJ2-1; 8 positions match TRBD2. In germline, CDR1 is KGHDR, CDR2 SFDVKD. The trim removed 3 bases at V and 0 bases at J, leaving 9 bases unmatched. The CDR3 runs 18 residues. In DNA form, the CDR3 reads TGTGCCACCAGTGATCCCAGCCTAGCGGGCCGCTCCTACAATGAGCAGTTCTTC. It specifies CATSDPSLAGRSYNEQFF.

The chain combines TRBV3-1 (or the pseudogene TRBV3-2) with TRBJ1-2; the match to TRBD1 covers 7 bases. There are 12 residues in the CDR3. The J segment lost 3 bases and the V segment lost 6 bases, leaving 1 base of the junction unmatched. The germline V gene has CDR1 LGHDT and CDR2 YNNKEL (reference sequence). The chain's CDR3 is CASRGTDYGYTF. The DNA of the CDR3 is TGTGCCAGCAGGGGGACAGACTATGGCTACACCTTC.

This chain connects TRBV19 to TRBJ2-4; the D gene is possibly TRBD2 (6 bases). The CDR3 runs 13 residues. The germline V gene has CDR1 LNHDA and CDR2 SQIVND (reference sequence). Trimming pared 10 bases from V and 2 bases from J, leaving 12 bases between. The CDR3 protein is CATEGGTKNIQYF. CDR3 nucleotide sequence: TGTGCCACCGAGGGAGGAACCAAAAACATTCAGTACTTC.

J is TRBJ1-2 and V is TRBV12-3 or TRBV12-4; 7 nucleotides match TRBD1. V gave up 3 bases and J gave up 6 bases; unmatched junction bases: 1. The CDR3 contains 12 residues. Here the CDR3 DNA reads TGTGCCAGCAGTTTCACAGGGGATGGCTACACCTTC. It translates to CASSFTGDGYTF.

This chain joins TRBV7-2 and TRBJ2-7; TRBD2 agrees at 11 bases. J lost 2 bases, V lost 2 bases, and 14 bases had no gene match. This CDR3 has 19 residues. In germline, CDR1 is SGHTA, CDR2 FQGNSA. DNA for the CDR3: TGTGCCAGCAGCTTAAACCCTTCAGGACTAGCGGGCTCGACCTACGAGCAGTACTTC. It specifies CASSLNPSGLAGSTYEQYF.

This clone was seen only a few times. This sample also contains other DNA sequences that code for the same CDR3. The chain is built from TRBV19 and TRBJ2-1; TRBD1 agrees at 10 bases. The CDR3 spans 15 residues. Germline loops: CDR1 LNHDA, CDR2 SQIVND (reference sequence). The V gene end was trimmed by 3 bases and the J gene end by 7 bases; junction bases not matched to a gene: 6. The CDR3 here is CASSIAGTGDNEQFF. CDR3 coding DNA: TGTGCCAGTAGTATTGCTGGGACAGGGGATAATGAGCAGTTCTTC.

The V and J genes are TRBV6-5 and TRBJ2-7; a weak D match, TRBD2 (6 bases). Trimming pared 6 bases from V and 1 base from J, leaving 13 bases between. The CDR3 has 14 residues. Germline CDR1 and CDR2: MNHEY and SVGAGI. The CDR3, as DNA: TGTGCCAGCAGCCAGGGACTCAGATCCTACGAGCAGTACTTC. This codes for CASSQGLRSYEQYF.

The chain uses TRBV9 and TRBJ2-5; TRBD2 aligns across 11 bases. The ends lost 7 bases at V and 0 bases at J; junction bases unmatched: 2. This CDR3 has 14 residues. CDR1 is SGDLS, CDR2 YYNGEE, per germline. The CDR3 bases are TGTGCCAGCGGGACTAGCGGACACCAAGAGACCCAGTACTTC. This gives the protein CASGTSGHQETQYF.

The CDR3 protein is CASTRDRGYEQYF. CDR3 sequence (DNA): TGTGCCAGCACGCGGGACAGGGGCTACGAGCAGTACTTC. J is TRBJ2-7 and V is TRBV2; 10 bases are a match to TRBD1. Germline V gene sequence: CDR1 SNHLY, CDR2 FYNNEI. CDR3 length: 13 residues. Germline trimming cut 7 bases from V and 3 bases from J; bases unmatched to any gene: 3.

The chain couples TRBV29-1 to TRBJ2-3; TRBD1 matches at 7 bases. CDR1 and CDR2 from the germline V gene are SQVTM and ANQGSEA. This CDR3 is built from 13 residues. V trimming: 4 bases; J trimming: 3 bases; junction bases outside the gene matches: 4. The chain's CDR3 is CSVGQGKTDTQYF. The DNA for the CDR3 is TGCAGCGTTGGACAGGGTAAGACAGATACGCAGTATTTT.

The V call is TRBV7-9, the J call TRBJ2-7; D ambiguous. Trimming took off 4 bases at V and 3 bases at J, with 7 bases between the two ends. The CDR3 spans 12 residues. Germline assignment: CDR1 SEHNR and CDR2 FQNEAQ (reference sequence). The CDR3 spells CASSSSGYEQYF. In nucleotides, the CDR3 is TGTGCCAGCAGCTCCAGTGGCTACGAGCAGTACTTC.

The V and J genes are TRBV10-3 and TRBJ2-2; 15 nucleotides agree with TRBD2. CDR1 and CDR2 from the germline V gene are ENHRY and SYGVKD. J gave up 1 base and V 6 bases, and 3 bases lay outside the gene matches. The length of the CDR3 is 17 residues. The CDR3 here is CAIRPGLAGGNTGELFF. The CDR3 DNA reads TGTGCCATCAGACCGGGACTAGCGGGAGGGAACACCGGGGAGCTGTTTTTT.

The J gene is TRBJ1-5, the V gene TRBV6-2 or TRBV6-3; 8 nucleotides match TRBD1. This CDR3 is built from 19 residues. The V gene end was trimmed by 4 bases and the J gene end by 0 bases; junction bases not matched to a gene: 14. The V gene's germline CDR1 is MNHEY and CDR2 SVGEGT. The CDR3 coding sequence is TGTGCCAGCAGTTCACCTACGGGACAGGAGGGATATAGCAATCAGCCCCAGCATTTT. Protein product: CASSSPTGQEGYSNQPQHF.